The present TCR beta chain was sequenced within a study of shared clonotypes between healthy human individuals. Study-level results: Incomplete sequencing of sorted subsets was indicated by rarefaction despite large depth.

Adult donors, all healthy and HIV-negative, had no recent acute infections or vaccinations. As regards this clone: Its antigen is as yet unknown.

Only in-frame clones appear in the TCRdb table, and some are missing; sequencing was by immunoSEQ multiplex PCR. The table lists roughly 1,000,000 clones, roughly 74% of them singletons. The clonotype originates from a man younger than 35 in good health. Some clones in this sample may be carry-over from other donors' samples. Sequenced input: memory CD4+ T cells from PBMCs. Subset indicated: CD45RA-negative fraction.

The chain's CDR3 is CAISGELGQPQHF. The CDR3 nucleotides read TGTGCCATCAGTGGGGAACTTGGTCAGCCCCAGCATTTT. The chain is built from TRBV10-3 and TRBJ1-5; no reliable D call. Trimming pared 4 bases from V and 6 bases from J, leaving 10 bases between. CDR1 and CDR2 from the germline V gene are ENHRY and SYGVKD. This CDR3 has 13 residues.